This TCR beta chain was recovered during a study of T cells in Graves' hyperthyroidism and ophthalmopathy. As for the study in general: Peripheral blood was taken when the disease was first diagnosed, before any treatment began.

Trimming at V came to 5 bases and at J to 2 bases, leaving 8 bases not matched to a gene. CDR1 is PRHDT and CDR2 is FYEKMQ in the germline V gene (reference sequence). The CDR3 runs to 15 residues. Turning to this clonotype: Its antigen remains unknown.

Stability of Graves' hyperthyroidism was defined as absent ophthalmopathy progression within 18 months. RNA transcripts were the template for amplifying TCR beta CDR3 regions. A first-round RT-PCR of the TCR CDR3 used the HTBI primer set. TCRdb recomputed calls from the multiplex PCR reads with MiXCR, one row per CDR3 protein. The sample records about 570,000 distinct CDR3 sequences, 12% to 15% being singletons. General study findings and limits: Among clonotypes expanded in thyroid above 0.001, most were also found in blood. Stable hyperthyroidism was separated from ophthalmopathy by a model based on 13 V-J features.

The sequencing sample was made of blood. This chain joins TRBV13 and TRBJ2-7; 8 bases align to TRBD1. The origin of this receptor is a woman between 40 and 55 years old with Graves' hyperthyroidism. The CDR3 DNA follows: TGTGCCAGCAGCCCCAGGGACAGGTTGACCTACGAGCAGTACTTC. Amino acids: CASSPRDRLTYEQYF.